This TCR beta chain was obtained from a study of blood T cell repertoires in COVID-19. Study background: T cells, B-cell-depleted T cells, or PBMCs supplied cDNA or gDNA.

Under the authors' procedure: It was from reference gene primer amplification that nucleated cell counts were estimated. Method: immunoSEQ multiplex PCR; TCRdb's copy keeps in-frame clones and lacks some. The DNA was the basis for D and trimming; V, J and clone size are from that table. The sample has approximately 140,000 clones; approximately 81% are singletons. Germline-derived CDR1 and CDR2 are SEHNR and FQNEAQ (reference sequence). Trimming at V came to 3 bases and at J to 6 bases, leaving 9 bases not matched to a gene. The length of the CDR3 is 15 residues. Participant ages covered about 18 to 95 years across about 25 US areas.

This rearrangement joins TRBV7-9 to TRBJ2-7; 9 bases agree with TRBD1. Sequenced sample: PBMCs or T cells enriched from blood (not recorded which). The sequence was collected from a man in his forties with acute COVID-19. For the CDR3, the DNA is TGTGCCAGCAGCTTGACCGACAGGGGGGGAAGCGAGCAGTACTTC. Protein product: CASSLTDRGGSEQYF. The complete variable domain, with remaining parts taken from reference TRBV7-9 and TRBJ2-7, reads DTGVSQNPRHKITKRGQNVTFRCDPISEHNRLYWYRQTLGQGPEFLTYFQNEAQLEKSRLLSDRFSAERPKGSFSTLEIQRTEQGDSAMYLCASSLTDRGGSEQYFGPGTRLTVT.